This TCR beta chain originates from a study of blood T cell repertoires in COVID-19. CDR3 length equals 16 residues. Trimming took off 1 base at V and 3 bases at J, with 13 bases between the two ends. Germline V gives CDR1 LNHNV, CDR2 YYDKDF (reference sequence). Assay used: immunoSEQ multiplex PCR; TCRdb lists only in-frame clones, some missing. The profile shows approximately 260,000 clones, nearly 90% of them singletons. The gene calls are TRBV15 and TRBJ2-1; D not certain. Material for sequencing was peripheral blood. The receptor's source is a woman aged 55-75 years with COVID-19, enrolled during active disease. CDR3 nucleotide sequence: TGTGCCACCAGCAGAGCCTTCGACTCCTTCTACAATGAGCAGTTCTTC. As protein: CATSRAFDSFYNEQFF.